The 20 T cell receptor beta chains listed next were all sequenced from one sample in a study of OX40 agonist ivuxolimab in advanced cancers. Repertoires were generated with immunoSEQ multiplex PCR, while TCRdb's copy carries only in-frame clones and drops some. The data show 43,000 or so clones, roughly 87% seen once. Sequences were derived from CD4+ or CD8+ T cells sorted from blood, sampled in a trial of the OX40 agonist ivuxolimab. These receptor sequences come from an adult with an advanced solid tumor such as melanoma, head and neck, liver or kidney cancer.

The chain carries TRBV27 and TRBJ2-3, with 9 bases identical to TRBD2. Losses at the gene ends were 2 bases for V and 3 bases for J; bases not matched to a gene: 6. Germline-derived CDR1 and CDR2 are MNHEY and SMNVEV (reference sequence). The CDR3 extends over 16 amino acids. The CDR3 DNA follows: TGTGCCAGCAGTTTAGGCGGGAGGGCCTTTACAGATACGCAGTATTTT. It translates to CASSLGGRAFTDTQYF.

The chain uses TRBV2 and TRBJ2-5; possibly TRBD1 for D (5 bases). V was cut by 9 bases and J by 5 bases, with 13 bases left in between. Germline-derived CDR1 and CDR2 are SNHLY and FYNNEI. The CDR3 length is 12 residues. In DNA form, the CDR3 reads TGTGCCAGTTCAGGGAACGAGGAGACCCAGTACTTC. Its translation: CASSGNEETQYF.

V and J are TRBV18 and TRBJ1-1, with D uncertain. There are 13 residues in the CDR3. Germline assignment: CDR1 KGHSH and CDR2 LQKENI. The V end lost 6 bases, the J end lost 0 bases, and 8 bases lay between the germline ends. The CDR3: CASSEGMNTEAFF. The CDR3 region has the DNA TGTGCCAGCTCGGAAGGGATGAACACTGAAGCTTTCTTT.

The V gene is TRBV28, the J gene TRBJ2-7; TRBD2 aligns across 7 bases. With V trimmed by 6 bases and J by 3 bases, 5 bases remained unmatched. The CDR3 sequence is 13 residues long. The germline V gene encodes CDR1 MDHEN and CDR2 SYDVKM. The CDR3 region is CASSWAGVYEQYF. The DNA of the CDR3 is TGTGCCAGCAGCTGGGCGGGAGTCTACGAGCAGTACTTC.

The chain carries TRBV7-3 and TRBJ1-2, with D unclear. This CDR3 has 13 residues. Germline V lookup: CDR1 SGHTA, CDR2 FQGTGA. The V gene lost 5 bases and the J gene lost 7 bases, with 14 bases spanning the gap. The DNA of the CDR3 is TGTGCCAGCAGCCCCTTTGTGGGGAGTGGCTACACCTTC. Translating gives CASSPFVGSGYTF.

The rearrangement joins TRBV7-6 to TRBJ2-2; TRBD2 is a possible D gene (5 bases). V lost 1 base to trimming and J lost 0 bases, with 9 bases between them. The CDR3 runs to 16 residues. Per the germline V gene, CDR1 is SGHVS and CDR2 is FNYEAQ. CDR3: CASSLVGSPNTGELFF. The CDR3 DNA reads as TGTGCCAGCAGCTTAGTAGGGAGTCCGAACACCGGGGAGCTGTTTTTT. Full variable domain (remainder filled in from reference TRBV7-6 and TRBJ2-2): GAGVSQSPRYKVTKRGQDVALRCDPISGHVSLYWYRQALGQGPEFLTYFNYEAQQDKSGLPNDRFSAERPEGSISTLTIQRTEQRDSAMYRCASSLVGSPNTGELFFGEGSRLTVL.

This clone was seen a handful of times. The rearrangement uses TRBV4-1 and TRBJ2-7, with D unresolved. V was clipped by 4 bases and J by 0 bases, with 19 bases between them. This CDR3 is 17 amino acids long. Germline values: CDR1 MGHRA, CDR2 YSYEKL. The CDR3, as DNA: TGCGCCAGCAGCCCCTGGGCCACCGGCCCGAGCTCCTACGAGCAGTACTTC. Protein: CASSPWATGPSSYEQYF.

The chain employs TRBV27 and TRBJ2-2; D possibly uses TRBD1 or TRBD2 (5 bases each). Between the trimmed V and J ends, which lost 4 bases and 6 bases, there was a span of 12 bases. Looked up from germline, CDR1 is MNHEY and CDR2 is SMNVEV (reference sequence). This CDR3 is built from 14 residues. The CDR3, as DNA: TGTGCCAGCAGTTGGGGGAGCCCCCCCGGGGAGCTGTTTTTT. Its protein product is CASSWGSPPGELFF.

The chain joins TRBV7-9 to TRBJ2-3; no reliable D call. The CDR3 extends over 18 amino acids. Germline V CDR1 and CDR2: SEHNR, FQNEAQ (reference sequence). V dropped 3 bases and J dropped 2 bases, with 21 bases sitting between them. CDR3 residues: CASSLGWSLETTTDTQYF. The DNA of the CDR3 is TGTGCCAGCAGCTTGGGGTGGTCCCTCGAAACTACCACAGATACGCAGTATTTT.

The chain is built from TRBV11-2 and TRBJ2-5, with D tentatively TRBD1 (6 bases). The germline gives CDR1 SGHAT, CDR2 FQNNGV. V lost 4 bases and J lost 6, with 18 bases in between. The CDR3 is 15 residues long. The CDR3 region is CASSSQHTGLQTQYF. The CDR3 DNA sequence: TGTGCCAGCAGCTCCCAGCACACAGGGTTACAGACCCAGTACTTC.

This sequence joins TRBV7-9 and TRBJ2-5; D unclear. The CDR3 has 14 amino acids. The V end was cut by 5 bases, the J end by 3 bases, with 13 bases between. Germline V gives CDR1 SEHNR, CDR2 FQNEAQ (reference sequence). The CDR3, as DNA: TGTGCCAGCAGCCCCCGCTGGCCCGAAGAGACCCAGTACTTC. As protein: CASSPRWPEETQYF.

J is TRBJ2-3 and V is TRBV28; D is undetermined. V lost 6 bases, J lost 2 bases, and 9 bases lay in between. Germline CDR1 reads MDHEN; CDR2 reads SYDVKM. This CDR3 has 13 residues. CDR3 sequence: CASRGPYTDTQYF. The CDR3 DNA is TGTGCCAGCAGAGGGCCTTACACAGATACGCAGTATTTT. Full variable domain (rest looked up from reference TRBV28 and TRBJ2-3): DVKVTQSSRYLVKRTGEKVFLECVQDMDHENMFWYRQDPGLGLRLIYFSYDVKMKEKGDIPEGYSVSREKKERFSLILESASTNQTSMYLCASRGPYTDTQYFGPGTRLTVL.

The chain has TRBV2 and TRBJ2-2, with 7 bases fitting TRBD1. This CDR3 contains 14 residues. Germline CDR1 and CDR2: SNHLY and FYNNEI. V was pared by 7 bases and J by 7 bases, with 9 bases of the junction left unmatched. CDR3 residues: CASMRTGVGGELFF. As DNA, the CDR3 is TGTGCCAGCATGCGTACAGGGGTTGGCGGGGAGCTGTTTTTT.

The chain has TRBV28 and TRBJ1-5, with TRBD1 as a possible D gene (5 bases). This CDR3 contains 14 residues. CDR1 and CDR2 (germline): MDHEN, SYDVKM. The V end was cut by 7 bases, the J end by 5 bases, with 15 bases between. DNA for the CDR3: TGTGCCAGCATAAAGGGAGGGGATTATCAGCCCCAGCATTTT. As protein: CASIKGGDYQPQHF.

The CDR3 region has the DNA TGTGCCAGCAGCCACAGCGGGATTGGGTACAATGAGCAGTTCTTC. Its protein product is CASSHSGIGYNEQFF. The rearrangement uses TRBV9 and TRBJ2-1; 7 nucleotides align to TRBD2. CDR1 and CDR2 from the germline V gene are SGDLS and YYNGEE. The CDR3 is 15 amino acids. After removal of 4 bases from V and 4 bases from J, the junction contained 8 bases not matched to a gene.

The rearrangement joins TRBV6-1 to TRBJ2-5; no clear D. Germline CDR1 reads MNHNS; CDR2 reads SASEGT. V lost 7 bases, J lost 1 base, and 10 bases lay in between. The CDR3 runs 13 residues. CDR3 sequence (DNA): TGTGCCAGCAAAACACTGGTCCAAGAGACCCAGTACTTC. It translates to CASKTLVQETQYF.

The chain carries TRBV19 and TRBJ2-7; D might be TRBD1 or TRBD2, each matching 5 bases. This CDR3 contains 15 residues. Trimming took 5 bases from V and 3 from J, leaving 17 bases between them. CDR1 and CDR2 (germline): LNHDA, SQIVND (reference sequence). CDR3 DNA sequence: TGTGCCAGTAGTCGAGGGGCGGTAGGAAACTACGAGCAGTACTTC. Its protein is CASSRGAVGNYEQYF.

The V gene is TRBV27, the J gene TRBJ1-2; no clear D gene. Germline-derived CDR1 and CDR2 are MNHEY and SMNVEV (reference sequence). Trimming took off 5 bases at V and 4 bases at J, with 14 bases between the two ends. The length of the CDR3 is 14 residues. The CDR3 spells CASSPRVLGYGYTF. The CDR3 bases are TGTGCCAGCAGTCCCCGGGTCCTCGGCTATGGCTACACCTTC.

This clone was detected a few times. V and J are TRBV18 and TRBJ2-5, with TRBD1 matching over 8 bases. The J call is uncertain, as TRBJ2-7 better fits the DNA end. The germline gives CDR1 KGHSH, CDR2 LQKENI. This CDR3 contains 14 residues. The CDR3 coding sequence is TGTGCCAGCTCAAAAGGCACAGGGGGCTACGAGCAGTACTTC. Translated, it gives CASSKGTGGYEQYF.

The chain employs TRBV9 and TRBJ2-1; 13 bases fit TRBD2. CDR3 length: 15 amino acids. Germline CDR1 SGDLS, CDR2 YYNGEE. V dropped 4 bases and J dropped 9; count of bases not matched to a gene: 7. The CDR3 here is CASSTGLAGDSEQFF. For the CDR3, the DNA is TGTGCCAGCAGCACCGGACTAGCGGGAGACAGTGAGCAGTTCTTC.